This T cell receptor (beta chain) was sequenced for a study of control samples from healthy donors and cancer patients. This clone was observed a handful of times. Sequencing was performed with immunoSEQ multiplex PCR; in TCRdb, only in-frame clones are kept and a portion is missing. Among over 150,000 clones listed, just over 90% were seen once. The receptor was derived from a man younger than 40 in good health. The sequencing sample was made of blood.

The CDR3 sequence is CASSYYPGALNTEAFF. In nucleotides, the CDR3 is TGTGCCAGCAGTTACTACCCCGGGGCCCTGAACACTGAAGCTTTCTTT. This chain links TRBV6-5 with TRBJ1-1, with D maybe TRBD1 (5 bases). Trimming left V 1 base short and J 0 bases short, with 12 bases between. The CDR3 contains 16 residues. The germline V gene has CDR1 MNHEY and CDR2 SVGAGI.